This TCR beta chain was sequenced during a study of blood T cell repertoires in COVID-19. On the study more broadly: Spain, Italy and the United States supplied samples that represented acute and convalescent COVID-19. From T cells, B-cell-depleted T cells, or PBMCs came the material, which was cDNA or gDNA.

Germline loops: CDR1 SGHAT, CDR2 FQNNGV. This CDR3 is built from 15 residues. V shed 5 bases and J shed 5 bases, with 18 bases lying between them. Sequencing used immunoSEQ multiplex PCR; TCRdb keeps in-frame clones, though not all of them. The table shows around 78,000 clones, with 80% to 90% occurring only once. The sample taken for sequencing was peripheral blood. The gene calls are TRBV11-2 and TRBJ1-1, with D tentatively TRBD1 (5 bases). This TCR was recovered from a man aged 50 to 60 with active or convalescent COVID-19. DNA for the CDR3: TGTGCCAGCAGCCGCAGACAGTGGGGAGGGACTGAAGCTTTCTTT. Its protein product is CASSRRQWGGTEAFF.